This is a list of T cell receptor beta chains from one sample in a study of cytomegalovirus exposure and HLA in healthy donors. TCRdb keeps only in-frame clones here, not all; method: immunoSEQ multiplex PCR. The sample has over 100,000 clones, roughly four fifths seen once. Sequencing input: PBMCs. The receptors originated from a woman in her twenties or thirties in good health and CMV-seropositive. The CDR3 runs from the conserved cysteine through the conserved F or W. Each record gives: J gene, clone size, D gene, V gene, CDR3 DNA, CDR3 protein. The D gene is left open where the match is weak. The size of a clone is reported for some rows only, either as once, few or many, or as a class for expanded clones.

j_gene: TRBJ2-2; abundance: few; d_gene: .; v_gene: TRBV4-3; CDR3nt: TGCGCCAGCAGCCAAGCTGTCCGCGGGGGCCGGACCGGGGAGCTGTTTTTT; CDR3aa: CASSQAVRGGRTGELFF
j_gene: TRBJ2-7; abundance: .; d_gene: .; v_gene: TRBV19; CDR3nt: TGTGCCAGTAGGCCACGTGGGGCCGGGAGCTCCTACGAGCAGTACTTC; CDR3aa: CASRPRGAGSSYEQYF
j_gene: TRBJ2-6; abundance: once; d_gene: .; v_gene: TRBV15; CDR3nt: TGTGCCACCAGTAAGCGGGGGGCCAACGTCCTGACTTTC; CDR3aa: CATSKRGANVLTF
j_gene: TRBJ1-3; abundance: .; d_gene: .; v_gene: TRBV7-7; CDR3nt: TGTGCCAGCAGCTTAAACCCTGGCCCTGAAAACACCATATATTTT; CDR3aa: CASSLNPGPENTIYF
j_gene: TRBJ2-1; abundance: .; d_gene: .; v_gene: TRBV19; CDR3nt: TGTGCCAGTAGTGACTATAAGAACGAGCAGTTCTTC; CDR3aa: CASSDYKNEQFF
j_gene: TRBJ2-4; abundance: .; d_gene: TRBD2; v_gene: TRBV28; CDR3nt: TGTGCCAGCAGTTCGACTAGCGGGGGGCATATTACCAAAAACATTCAGTACTTC; CDR3aa: CASSSTSGGHITKNIQYF
j_gene: TRBJ2-1; abundance: .; d_gene: TRBD2; v_gene: TRBV5-1; CDR3nt: TGCGCCAGCAGCTCCCCGGGACTAGCGGGGATCAGCTCCTACAATGAGCAGTTCTTC; CDR3aa: CASSSPGLAGISSYNEQFF
j_gene: TRBJ2-1; abundance: .; d_gene: TRBD1; v_gene: TRBV7-9; CDR3nt: TGTGCCAGCAGCCCAGTCCAGGGGGCTAATGAGCAGTTCTTC; CDR3aa: CASSPVQGANEQFF
j_gene: TRBJ1-2; abundance: .; d_gene: .; v_gene: TRBV5-1; CDR3nt: TGCGCCAGCAACGGGGAGGGCTATGGCTACACCTTC; CDR3aa: CASNGEGYGYTF
j_gene: TRBJ2-3; abundance: .; d_gene: .; v_gene: TRBV9; CDR3nt: TGTGCCAGCAGTGGAACAGGGCAGGCAGATACGCAGTATTTT; CDR3aa: CASSGTGQADTQYF
j_gene: TRBJ2-7; abundance: .; d_gene: .; v_gene: TRBV13; CDR3nt: TGTGCCAGCACCACAACAGGGAGCTCCTACGAGCAGTACTTC; CDR3aa: CASTTTGSSYEQYF
j_gene: TRBJ2-2; abundance: .; d_gene: .; v_gene: TRBV12-2; CDR3nt: TGTGCAAGTCGTCTTGGGACTAGCGGGGAGAACGCGAACACCGGGGAGCTGTTTTTT; CDR3aa: CASRLGTSGENANTGELFF
j_gene: TRBJ1-1; abundance: .; d_gene: .; v_gene: TRBV7-6; CDR3nt: TGTGCCAGCAGCTTAGGCGGGACGTTCGCTGAAGCTTTCTTT; CDR3aa: CASSLGGTFAEAFF
j_gene: TRBJ1-6; abundance: .; d_gene: .; v_gene: TRBV4-2; CDR3nt: TGTGCCAGCTCCGACGGACAGCTTAATTCACCCCTCCACTTT; CDR3aa: CASSDGQLNSPLHF
j_gene: TRBJ2-1; abundance: .; d_gene: .; v_gene: TRBV28; CDR3nt: TGTGCCAGCAGTTTTCCTCCTACAGAGAACAATGAGCAGTTCTTC; CDR3aa: CASSFPPTENNEQFF
j_gene: TRBJ2-5; abundance: .; d_gene: .; v_gene: TRBV2; CDR3nt: TGTGCCAGCAGCCTCGTCCGGGAGACCCAGTACTTC; CDR3aa: CASSLVRETQYF
j_gene: TRBJ2-3; abundance: few; d_gene: TRBD2; v_gene: TRBV5-1; CDR3nt: TGCGCCAGCAGCTACCGATCCGGGCTAGCGGGTATAGATACGCAGTATTTT; CDR3aa: CASSYRSGLAGIDTQYF
j_gene: TRBJ2-7; abundance: .; d_gene: TRBD2; v_gene: TRBV9; CDR3nt: TGTGCCAGCAGCGCCCTAGCGGGGGGCTACGAGCAGTACTTC; CDR3aa: CASSALAGGYEQYF
j_gene: TRBJ2-7; abundance: .; d_gene: .; v_gene: TRBV5-5; CDR3nt: TGTGCCAGCAGCTTTCCAGGCCCCTACGAGCAGTACTTC; CDR3aa: CASSFPGPYEQYF
j_gene: TRBJ2-1; abundance: few; d_gene: TRBD2; v_gene: TRBV4-1; CDR3nt: TGCGCCAGCAGCCAAGAAATAGCGGGGGGGCCAGGATATGAGCAGTTCTTC; CDR3aa: CASSQEIAGGPGYEQFF
j_gene: TRBJ2-5; abundance: .; d_gene: TRBD1; v_gene: TRBV5-4; CDR3nt: TGTGCCAGCAGACTAGGACAGGGGCTTACTCAAGAGACCCAGTACTTC; CDR3aa: CASRLGQGLTQETQYF
j_gene: TRBJ2-1; abundance: .; d_gene: .; v_gene: TRBV11-2; CDR3nt: TGTGCCAGCAGCTTAGGTGGGGGGGCGAGTTACAATGAGCAGTTCTTC; CDR3aa: CASSLGGGASYNEQFF
j_gene: TRBJ1-1; abundance: .; d_gene: .; v_gene: TRBV4-1; CDR3nt: TGCGCCAGCAGCCAAGGAAGAGGTGACGCTGAAGCTTTCTTT; CDR3aa: CASSQGRGDAEAFF
j_gene: TRBJ1-1; abundance: .; d_gene: .; v_gene: TRBV20-1; CDR3nt: TGCACCGAAGGAGGAGGGGCTTTCTTT; CDR3aa: CTEGGGAFF
j_gene: TRBJ1-6; abundance: .; d_gene: TRBD1; v_gene: TRBV5-4; CDR3nt: TGTGCCAGCAGCCAAGGACAGGTCTATGGTTCACCCCTCCACTTT; CDR3aa: CASSQGQVYGSPLHF
j_gene: TRBJ1-5; abundance: .; d_gene: .; v_gene: TRBV4-2; CDR3nt: TGTGCCAGCAGCCTGGGGGGATTAGGCAATCAGCCCCAGCATTTT; CDR3aa: CASSLGGLGNQPQHF
j_gene: TRBJ2-5; abundance: .; d_gene: TRBD2; v_gene: TRBV6-5; CDR3nt: TGTGCCAGCAGTTGGAGCGGGGCGGAGACCCAGTACTTC; CDR3aa: CASSWSGAETQYF
j_gene: TRBJ2-2; abundance: once; d_gene: TRBD2; v_gene: TRBV14; CDR3nt: TGTGCCAGCAGCCAAGATGACCTAGCGGGGGTCACCGGGGAGCTGTTTTTT; CDR3aa: CASSQDDLAGVTGELFF
j_gene: TRBJ2-5; abundance: .; d_gene: .; v_gene: TRBV18; CDR3nt: TGTGCCAGCTCACCACGGGCTAGCGCGTTCGGAGAGACCCAGTACTTC; CDR3aa: CASSPRASAFGETQYF
j_gene: TRBJ1-4; abundance: .; d_gene: TRBD1; v_gene: TRBV29-1; CDR3nt: TGCAGCGTTGGGACAGGGGTTAATGAAAAACTGTTTTTT; CDR3aa: CSVGTGVNEKLFF
j_gene: TRBJ1-1; abundance: .; d_gene: .; v_gene: TRBV9; CDR3nt: TGTGCCAGCAGCGTAGAACCAGGGGAGAACACTGAAGCTTTCTTT; CDR3aa: CASSVEPGENTEAFF
j_gene: TRBJ2-5; abundance: .; d_gene: TRBD2; v_gene: TRBV27; CDR3nt: TGTGCCAGCAGCCTACTAGCGGGGGGGCAAGAGACCCAGTACTTC; CDR3aa: CASSLLAGGQETQYF
j_gene: TRBJ2-2; abundance: .; d_gene: .; v_gene: TRBV9; CDR3nt: TGTGCCAGCAGCGTAGAAGAGAAAAGATACGGCACCGGGGAGCTGTTTTTT; CDR3aa: CASSVEEKRYGTGELFF